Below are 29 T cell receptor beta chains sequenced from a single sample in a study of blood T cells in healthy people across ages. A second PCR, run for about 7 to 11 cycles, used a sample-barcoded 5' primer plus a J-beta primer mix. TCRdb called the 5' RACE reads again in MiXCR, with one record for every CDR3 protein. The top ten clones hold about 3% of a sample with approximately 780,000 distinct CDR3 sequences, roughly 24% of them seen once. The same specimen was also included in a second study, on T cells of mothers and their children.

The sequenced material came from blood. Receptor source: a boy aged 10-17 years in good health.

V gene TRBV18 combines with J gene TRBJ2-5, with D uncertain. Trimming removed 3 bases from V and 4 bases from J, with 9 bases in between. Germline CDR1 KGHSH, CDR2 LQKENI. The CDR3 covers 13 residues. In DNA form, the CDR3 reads TGTGCCAGCTCACCGAACGTTTTAGAGACCCAGTACTTC. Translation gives CASSPNVLETQYF.

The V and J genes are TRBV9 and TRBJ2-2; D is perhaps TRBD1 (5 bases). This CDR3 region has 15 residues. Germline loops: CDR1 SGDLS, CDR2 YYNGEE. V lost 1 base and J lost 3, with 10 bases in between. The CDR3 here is CASSVSRADTGELFF. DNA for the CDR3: TGTGCCAGCAGCGTAAGCAGGGCGGACACCGGGGAGCTGTTTTTT.

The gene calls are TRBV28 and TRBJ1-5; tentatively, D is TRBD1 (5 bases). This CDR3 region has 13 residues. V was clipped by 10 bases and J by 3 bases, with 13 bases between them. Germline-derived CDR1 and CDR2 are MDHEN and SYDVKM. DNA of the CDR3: TGTGCCACCTTTGACAGCTACAATCAGCCCCAGCATTTT. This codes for CATFDSYNQPQHF.

CDR3: CASSSLGDYNEQFF. DNA for the CDR3: TGTGCCAGCAGCTCCCTGGGGGACTACAATGAGCAGTTCTTC. The chain couples TRBV6-2 or TRBV6-3 to TRBJ2-1; D is perhaps TRBD1 or TRBD2 (5 bases each). The germline gives CDR1 MNHEY, CDR2 SVGEGT. Trimming left V 6 bases short and J 3 bases short, with 12 bases between. CDR3 length equals 14 residues.

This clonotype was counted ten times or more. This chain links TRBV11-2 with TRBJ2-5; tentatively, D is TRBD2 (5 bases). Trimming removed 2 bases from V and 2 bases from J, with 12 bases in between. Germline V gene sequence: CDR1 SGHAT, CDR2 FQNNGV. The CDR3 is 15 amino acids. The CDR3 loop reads CASSLPLTGQETQYF. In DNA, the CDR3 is TGTGCCAGCAGCTTACCTCTGACGGGACAAGAGACCCAGTACTTC.

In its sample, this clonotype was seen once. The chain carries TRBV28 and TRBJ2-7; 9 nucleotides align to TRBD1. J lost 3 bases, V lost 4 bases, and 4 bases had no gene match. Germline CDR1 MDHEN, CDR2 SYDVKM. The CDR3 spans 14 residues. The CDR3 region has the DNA TGTGCCAGCAGTTGGGACAGGGAATACTACGAGCAGTACTTC. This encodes CASSWDREYYEQYF.

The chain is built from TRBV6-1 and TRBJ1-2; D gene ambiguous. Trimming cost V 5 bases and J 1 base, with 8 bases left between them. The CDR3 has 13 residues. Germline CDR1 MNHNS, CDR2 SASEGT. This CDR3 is CASSNLYNYGYTF. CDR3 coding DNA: TGTGCCAGCAGTAACCTATATAACTATGGCTACACCTTC.

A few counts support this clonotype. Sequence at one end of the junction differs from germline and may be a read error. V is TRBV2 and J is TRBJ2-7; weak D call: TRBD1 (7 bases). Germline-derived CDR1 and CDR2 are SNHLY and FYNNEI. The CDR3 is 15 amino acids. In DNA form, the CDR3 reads TGTACCAGCAGCCCTTCCAGGGGGACTGGCTACGAGCAGTACTTC. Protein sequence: CTSSPSRGTGYEQYF.

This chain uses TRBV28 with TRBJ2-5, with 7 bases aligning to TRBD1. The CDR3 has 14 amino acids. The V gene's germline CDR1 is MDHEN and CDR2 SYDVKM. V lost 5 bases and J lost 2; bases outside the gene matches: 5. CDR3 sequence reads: CASSRKQGQETQYF. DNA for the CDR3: TGTGCCAGCAGTCGAAAACAGGGGCAAGAGACCCAGTACTTC.

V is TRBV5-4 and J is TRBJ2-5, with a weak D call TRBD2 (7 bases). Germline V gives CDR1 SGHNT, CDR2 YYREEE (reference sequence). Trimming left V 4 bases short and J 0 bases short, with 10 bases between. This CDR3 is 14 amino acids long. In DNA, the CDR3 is TGTGCCAGCAGCCCGGGGGGCAACCAAGAGACCCAGTACTTC. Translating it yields CASSPGGNQETQYF. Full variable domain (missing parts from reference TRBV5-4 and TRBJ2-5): ETGVTQSPTHLIKTRGQQVTLRCSSQSGHNTVSWYQQALGQGPQFIFQYYREEENGRGNFPPRFSGLQFPNYSSELNVNALELDDSALYLCASSPGGNQETQYFGPGTRLLVL.

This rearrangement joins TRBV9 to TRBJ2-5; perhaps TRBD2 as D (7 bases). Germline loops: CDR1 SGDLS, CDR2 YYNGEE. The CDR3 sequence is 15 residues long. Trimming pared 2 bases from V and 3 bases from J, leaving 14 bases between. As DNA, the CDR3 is TGTGCCAGCAGCGTTGGGGGGGCGCGGGAAGAGACCCAGTACTTC. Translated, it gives CASSVGGAREETQYF. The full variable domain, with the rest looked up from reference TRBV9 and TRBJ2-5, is DSGVTQTPKHLITATGQRVTLRCSPRSGDLSVYWYQQSLDQGLQFLIQYYNGEERAKGNILERFSAQQFPDLHSELNLSSLELGDSALYFCASSVGGAREETQYFGPGTRLLVL.

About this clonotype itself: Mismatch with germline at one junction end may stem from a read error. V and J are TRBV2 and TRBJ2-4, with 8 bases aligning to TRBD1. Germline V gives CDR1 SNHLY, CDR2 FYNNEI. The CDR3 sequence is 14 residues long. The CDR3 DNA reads TGTGCCAGCAGCGCGGACAGGGTAGCGGACATTCAGCACTTC. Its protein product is CASSADRVADIQHF.

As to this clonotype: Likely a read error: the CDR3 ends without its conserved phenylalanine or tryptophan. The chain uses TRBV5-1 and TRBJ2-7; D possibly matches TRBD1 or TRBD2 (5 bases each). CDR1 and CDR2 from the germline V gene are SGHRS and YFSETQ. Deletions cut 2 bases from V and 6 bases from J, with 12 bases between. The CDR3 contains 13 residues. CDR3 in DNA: TGCGCCAGCAGCTTCCGGGACCAAAGCGAGCAGTACTCC. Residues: CASSFRDQSEQYS.

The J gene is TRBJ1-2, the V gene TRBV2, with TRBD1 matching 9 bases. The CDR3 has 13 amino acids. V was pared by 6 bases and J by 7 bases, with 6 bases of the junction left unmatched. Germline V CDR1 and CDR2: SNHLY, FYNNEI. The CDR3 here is CASSRATGGGYTF. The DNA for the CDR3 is TGTGCCAGCAGCCGGGCGACAGGGGGTGGCTACACCTTC.

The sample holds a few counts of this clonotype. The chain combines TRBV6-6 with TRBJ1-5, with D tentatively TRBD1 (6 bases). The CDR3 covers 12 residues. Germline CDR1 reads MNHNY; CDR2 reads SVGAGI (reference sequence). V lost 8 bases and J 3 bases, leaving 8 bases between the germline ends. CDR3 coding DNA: TGTGCCAGCCGGGGGCTCAATCAGCCCCAGCATTTT. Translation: CASRGLNQPQHF.

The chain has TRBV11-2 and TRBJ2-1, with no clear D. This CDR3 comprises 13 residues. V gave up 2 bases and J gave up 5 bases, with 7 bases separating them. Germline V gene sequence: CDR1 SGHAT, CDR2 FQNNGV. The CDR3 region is CASSLRTNNEQFF. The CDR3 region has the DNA TGTGCCAGCAGCTTAAGGACGAACAATGAGCAGTTCTTC. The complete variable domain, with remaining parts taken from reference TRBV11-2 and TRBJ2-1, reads EAGVAQSPRYKIIEKRQSVAFWCNPISGHATLYWYQQILGQGPKLLIQFQNNGVVDDSQLPKDRFSAERLKGVDSTLKIQPAKLEDSAVYLCASSLRTNNEQFFGPGTRLTVL.

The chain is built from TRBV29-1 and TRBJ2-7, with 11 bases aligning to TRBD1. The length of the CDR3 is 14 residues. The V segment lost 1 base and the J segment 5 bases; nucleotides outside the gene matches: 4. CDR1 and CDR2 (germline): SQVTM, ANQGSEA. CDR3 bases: TGCAGCGTTGAAGTTGGGGACAGGGGGAACGAGCAGTACTTC. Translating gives CSVEVGDRGNEQYF.

Written as DNA, the CDR3 is TGCGCCAGCAGCGTGACCCTAGCGGGGGTGGAGACCCAGTACTTC. It encodes CASSVTLAGVETQYF. This chain connects TRBV5-1 to TRBJ2-5, with 10 bases matching TRBD2. V was clipped by 4 bases and J by 5 bases; unmatched bases: 8. The V gene's germline CDR1 is SGHRS and CDR2 YFSETQ. The CDR3 totals 15 residues.

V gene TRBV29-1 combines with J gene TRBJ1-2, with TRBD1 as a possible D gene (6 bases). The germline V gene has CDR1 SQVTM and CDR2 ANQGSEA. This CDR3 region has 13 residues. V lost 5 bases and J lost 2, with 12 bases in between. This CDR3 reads CSVPGHLNYGYTF. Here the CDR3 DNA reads TGCAGCGTTCCGGGACACTTAAACTATGGCTACACCTTC.

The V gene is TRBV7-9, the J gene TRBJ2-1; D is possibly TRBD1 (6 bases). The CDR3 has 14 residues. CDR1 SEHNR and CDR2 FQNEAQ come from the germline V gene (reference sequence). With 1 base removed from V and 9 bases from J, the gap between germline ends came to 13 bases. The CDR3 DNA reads TGTGCCAGCAGCTTAGTGCTGGGGGCCATTGAGCAGTTCTTC. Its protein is CASSLVLGAIEQFF.

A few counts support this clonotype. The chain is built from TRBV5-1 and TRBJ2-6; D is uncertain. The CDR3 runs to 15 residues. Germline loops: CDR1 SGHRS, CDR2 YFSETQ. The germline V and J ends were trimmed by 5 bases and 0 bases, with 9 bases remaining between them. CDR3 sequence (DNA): TGCGCCAGCAGACCAGACCACTCTGGGGCCAACGTCCTGACTTTC. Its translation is CASRPDHSGANVLTF.

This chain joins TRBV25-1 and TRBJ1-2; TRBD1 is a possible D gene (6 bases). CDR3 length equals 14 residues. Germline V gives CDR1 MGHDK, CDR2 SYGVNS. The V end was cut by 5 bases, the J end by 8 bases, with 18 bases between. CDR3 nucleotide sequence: TGTGCCAGCAGTCTGGCCGGGGGCGAGAGGGGCTACACCTTC. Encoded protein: CASSLAGGERGYTF.

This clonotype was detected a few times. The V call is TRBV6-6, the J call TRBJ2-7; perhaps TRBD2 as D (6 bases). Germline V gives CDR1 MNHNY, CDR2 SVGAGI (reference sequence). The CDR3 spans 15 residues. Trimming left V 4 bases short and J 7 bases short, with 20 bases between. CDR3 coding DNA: TGTGCCAGCAGTTTCGGGACTTCCACCGGAGGAGAGCAGTACTTC. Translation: CASSFGTSTGGEQYF.

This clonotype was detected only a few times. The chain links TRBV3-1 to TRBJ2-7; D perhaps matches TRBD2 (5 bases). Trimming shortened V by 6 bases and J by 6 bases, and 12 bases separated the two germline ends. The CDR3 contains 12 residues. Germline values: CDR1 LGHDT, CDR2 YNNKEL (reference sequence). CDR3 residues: CASSMDSREQYF. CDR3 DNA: TGTGCCAGCAGTATGGACTCTCGCGAGCAGTACTTC.

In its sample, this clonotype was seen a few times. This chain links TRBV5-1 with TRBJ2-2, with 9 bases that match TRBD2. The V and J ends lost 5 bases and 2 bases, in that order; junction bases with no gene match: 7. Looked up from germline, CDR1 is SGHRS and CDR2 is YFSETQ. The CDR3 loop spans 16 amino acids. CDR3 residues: CASRLSGGLNTGELFF. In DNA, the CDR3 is TGCGCCAGCAGATTGAGCGGGGGGCTCAACACCGGGGAGCTGTTTTTT.

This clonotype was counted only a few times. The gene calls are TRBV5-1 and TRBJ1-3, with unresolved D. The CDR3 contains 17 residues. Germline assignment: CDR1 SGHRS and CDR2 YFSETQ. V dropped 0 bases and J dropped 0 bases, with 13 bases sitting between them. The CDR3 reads CASSLEGTRFSGNTIYF. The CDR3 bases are TGCGCCAGCAGCTTGGAAGGTACACGATTCTCTGGAAACACCATATATTTT.

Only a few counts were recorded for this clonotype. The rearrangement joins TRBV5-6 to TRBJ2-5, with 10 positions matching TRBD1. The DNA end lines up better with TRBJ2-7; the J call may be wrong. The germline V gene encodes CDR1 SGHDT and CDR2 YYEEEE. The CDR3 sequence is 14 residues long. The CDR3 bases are TGTGCCAGCAGCAAAGACAGGGGGCTCTCCGAGCAGTACTTC. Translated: CASSKDRGLSEQYF.

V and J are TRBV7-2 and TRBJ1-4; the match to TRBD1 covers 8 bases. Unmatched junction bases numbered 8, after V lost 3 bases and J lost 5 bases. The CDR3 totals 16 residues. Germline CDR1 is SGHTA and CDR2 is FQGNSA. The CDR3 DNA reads TGTGCCAGCAGCTTCTCTTCCAGGACAGGGAATGAAAAACTGTTTTTT. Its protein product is CASSFSSRTGNEKLFF.

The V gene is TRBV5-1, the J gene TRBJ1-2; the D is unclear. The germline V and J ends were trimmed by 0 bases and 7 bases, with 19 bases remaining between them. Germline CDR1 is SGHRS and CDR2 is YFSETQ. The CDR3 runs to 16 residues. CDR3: CASSLAVSKSSRGYTF. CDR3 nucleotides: TGCGCCAGCAGCTTGGCCGTAAGCAAATCTTCTCGTGGCTACACCTTC.